This T cell receptor beta chain was found in a study of blood T cell repertoires in COVID-19. Study-wide background: From the United States, Italy and Spain came samples of acute and convalescent COVID-19. From T cells, B-cell-depleted T cells, or PBMCs came the material, which was cDNA or gDNA.

Authors' analysis steps: Scientists estimated how many nucleated cells there were by amplifying reference gene primers. Here immunoSEQ multiplex PCR was the method, and the copy in TCRdb shows in-frame clones only, minus some. That table supplies the V and J calls and clone size; D and trimming were determined from the DNA. The table shows roughly 240,000 clones, with approximately 87% occurring only once. This CDR3 spans 14 amino acids. The germline V and J ends were trimmed by 7 bases and 1 base, with 14 bases remaining between them. Looked up from germline, CDR1 is SGHRS and CDR2 is YFSETQ. Sequenced: peripheral blood. The clonotype comes from a man aged 55 to 70 who had recovered from COVID-19. The chain combines TRBV5-1 with TRBJ2-5; D might be TRBD1 (6 bases). DNA of the CDR3: TGCGCCAGCGGCAGGGACACCCGCCAAGAGACCCAGTACTTC. It specifies CASGRDTRQETQYF.